This entry lists 17 T cell receptor beta chains sequenced from one sample in a study of blood T cell repertoires in COVID-19. The data were produced by immunoSEQ multiplex PCR, yet TCRdb's version contains in-frame clones alone and is incomplete. The profile shows about 110,000 clones, roughly 80% of them singletons. The source material was peripheral blood. The receptors here all came from a woman aged 60 to 75 with acute or convalescent COVID-19.

V usage is TRBV30 and J usage is TRBJ1-1; 7 bases map to TRBD1. Germline V gene lookup returns CDR1 GTSNPN and CDR2 SVGIG (reference sequence). This CDR3 contains 13 residues. V shed 1 base and J 8 bases; nucleotides not matched to a gene: 7. The CDR3 spells CAWSGPDRVEAFF. The CDR3 nucleotides read TGTGCCTGGAGTGGGCCCGACAGGGTAGAAGCTTTCTTT.

The V call is TRBV13, the J call TRBJ2-7; 9 nucleotides agree with TRBD2. Trimming took 3 bases from V and 4 from J; bases not matched to a gene: 10. The CDR3 is 16 amino acids. The germline V gene has CDR1 PRHDT and CDR2 FYEKMQ (reference sequence). CDR3 amino acids: CASSFSPSGIRYEQYF. Written as DNA, the CDR3 is TGTGCCAGCAGCTTCTCCCCTAGCGGGATTAGGTACGAGCAGTACTTC.

This clone was seen only a few times. V usage is TRBV9 and J usage is TRBJ1-2, with D unclear. The CDR3 has 13 amino acids. Germline V gene data show CDR1 as SGDLS and CDR2 as YYNGEE. Trimming stripped 1 base from V and 13 bases from J, with 17 bases between. In DNA, the CDR3 is TGTGCCAGCAGCGTAAACGGAGAGGAACTGATCACCTTC. Translating gives CASSVNGEELITF.

This clone was detected once. The gene calls are TRBV7-4 and TRBJ1-5; 10 bases are shared with TRBD1. CDR1 is SGHVT and CDR2 is SQSDAQ in the germline V gene. Losses at the gene ends were 7 bases for V and 2 bases for J; bases not matched to a gene: 8. The CDR3 has 16 residues. CDR3 protein: CASTHRDRGRNQPQHF. CDR3 DNA sequence: TGTGCCAGCACCCACCGGGACAGGGGACGCAATCAGCCCCAGCATTTT.

The CDR3 nucleotides are TGTGCCAGCAGGGGGAGACACGCGATGTACGAGCAGTACTTC. It yields the protein CASRGRHAMYEQYF. The chain recombines TRBV28 with TRBJ2-7, with D possibly matching TRBD2 (5 bases). The germline V gene encodes CDR1 MDHEN and CDR2 SYDVKM. Trimming took 6 bases from V and 4 from J, leaving 16 bases between them. This CDR3 comprises 14 residues.

Notes on this clone: Additional DNA sequences in this sample encode the identical CDR3. The rearrangement links TRBV28 to TRBJ1-5; 8 bases fit TRBD1. The CDR3 has 15 residues. Trimming removed 5 bases from V and 0 bases from J; junction bases left unmatched: 3. The germline gives CDR1 MDHEN, CDR2 SYDVKM. The CDR3 nucleotides are TGTGCCAGCAGTCCGACAGGGGCTAGCAATCAGCCCCAGCATTTT. Residues: CASSPTGASNQPQHF. The full variable domain, rest sourced from reference TRBV28 and TRBJ1-5, is DVKVTQSSRYLVKRTGEKVFLECVQDMDHENMFWYRQDPGLGLRLIYFSYDVKMKEKGDIPEGYSVSREKKERFSLILESASTNQTSMYLCASSPTGASNQPQHFGDGTRLSIL.

V gene TRBV28 combines with J gene TRBJ2-2; D might be TRBD1 (6 bases). The V and J ends lost 6 bases and 6 bases respectively, with 14 bases between them. Germline V CDR1 and CDR2: MDHEN, SYDVKM. CDR3 size: 14 residues. The CDR3 bases are TGTGCCAGCAGGAACCCTGACAGGCCCGGGGAGCTGTTTTTT. It encodes CASRNPDRPGELFF.

The J gene is TRBJ1-2, the V gene TRBV7-9; 10 nucleotides match TRBD1. The germline CDR1 and CDR2 sequences are SEHNR and FQNEAQ (reference sequence). The CDR3 is 15 amino acids. J lost 5 bases, V lost 5 bases, and 8 bases had no gene match. The CDR3 bases are TGTGCCAGCAGCAAGGGGGACAGGGGTTTTTATGGCTACACCTTC. Protein product: CASSKGDRGFYGYTF.

The J gene is TRBJ2-7, the V gene TRBV29-1; 10 bases line up with TRBD1. V shed 5 bases and J 6 bases; nucleotides not matched to a gene: 7. This CDR3 region has 13 residues. Germline loops: CDR1 SQVTM, CDR2 ANQGSEA. CDR3 protein: CSVPRTGGSEQYF. The CDR3 DNA sequence: TGCAGCGTTCCCCGGACAGGGGGGTCCGAGCAGTACTTC.

CDR3: CASSTQEPEKLFF. CDR3 DNA: TGTGCCAGCAGTACTCAAGAACCAGAAAAACTGTTTTTT. This chain connects TRBV6-6 to TRBJ1-4; D ambiguous. CDR1 and CDR2 (germline): MNHNY, SVGAGI (reference sequence). This CDR3 spans 13 amino acids. Trimming stripped 5 bases from V and 8 bases from J, with 12 bases between.

The rearrangement links TRBV27 to TRBJ2-2; TRBD2 matches 7 bases. Trimming took 6 bases from V and 4 from J; bases not matched to a gene: 14. Per the germline V gene, CDR1 is MNHEY and CDR2 is SMNVEV (reference sequence). The CDR3 contains 17 residues. The chain's CDR3 is CASSYNRLAETTGELFF. The CDR3 DNA reads as TGTGCCAGCAGCTATAACCGGCTAGCGGAAACCACCGGGGAGCTGTTTTTT.

The V gene is TRBV19, the J gene TRBJ2-7; no clear D. The CDR3 is made up of 12 amino acids. The germline gives CDR1 LNHDA, CDR2 SQIVND (reference sequence). V was pared by 10 bases and J by 2 bases, with 12 bases between. The DNA of the CDR3 is TGTGCCAAATCGGGTTTAGCCTACGAGCAGTACTTC. It yields the protein CAKSGLAYEQYF. Drawing the rest from reference TRBV19 and TRBJ2-7, the complete variable domain is DGGITQSPKYLFRKEGQNVTLSCEQNLNHDAMYWYRQDPGQGLRLIYYSQIVNDFQKGDIAEGYSVSREKKESFPLTVTSAQKNPTAFYLCAKSGLAYEQYFGPGTRLTVT.

V gene TRBV24-1 combines with J gene TRBJ1-2, with TRBD1 matching 8 bases. Germline assignment: CDR1 KGHDR and CDR2 SFDVKD. The CDR3 spans 14 residues. V shed 6 bases and J 3 bases; nucleotides not matched to a gene: 5. CDR3 nucleotide sequence: TGTGCCACCAGTACAGGACAGGGACACTATGGCTACACCTTC. It is translated as CATSTGQGHYGYTF.

This chain joins TRBV7-9 and TRBJ1-1, with D unclear. V was trimmed by 2 bases and J by 1 base, leaving 5 bases between them. CDR3 length: 13 amino acids. Germline assignment: CDR1 SEHNR and CDR2 FQNEAQ (reference sequence). The CDR3 DNA is TGTGCCAGCAGCTTACGAGGGAACACTGAAGCTTTCTTT. Its protein is CASSLRGNTEAFF.

The rearrangement links TRBV6-1 to TRBJ2-2; D possibly corresponds to TRBD1 (5 bases). Germline V gene sequence: CDR1 MNHNS, CDR2 SASEGT. The CDR3 consists of 17 residues. Deletions cut 2 bases from V and 3 bases from J, with 16 bases between. As DNA, the CDR3 is TGTGCCAGCAGTGAACGGGTGGGGCGGATGGACACCGGGGAGCTGTTTTTT. Amino acids: CASSERVGRMDTGELFF.

V usage is TRBV18 and J usage is TRBJ1-2, with D possibly matching TRBD1 (6 bases). Germline CDR1 is KGHSH and CDR2 is LQKENI. V lost 3 bases and J 1 base, leaving 18 bases between the germline ends. There are 17 residues in the CDR3. The CDR3: CASSPIQGSPVNYGYTF. DNA for the CDR3: TGTGCCAGCTCACCTATACAGGGTAGCCCTGTTAACTATGGCTACACCTTC.

The chain employs TRBV13 and TRBJ2-1; 12 bases line up with TRBD2. Germline CDR1 reads PRHDT; CDR2 reads FYEKMQ (reference sequence). The trim removed 4 bases at V and 7 bases at J, leaving 5 bases unmatched. This CDR3 comprises 15 residues. CDR3 loop: CASSSSGGAWNEQFF. CDR3 DNA sequence: TGTGCCAGCAGCTCTAGCGGGGGGGCGTGGAATGAGCAGTTCTTC.